The clone carrying this T cell receptor beta chain was observed many times. This sample was included in a study of blood T cell repertoires in COVID-19. The germline V gene has CDR1 SGHNT and CDR2 YYREEE (reference sequence). The CDR3 length is 15 residues. The V end lost 2 bases, the J end lost 4 bases, and 15 bases lay between the germline ends. Profiling relied on immunoSEQ multiplex PCR, and the TCRdb table lists in-frame clones only, not all of them. The table lists around 180,000 clones, more than 75% of them singletons, with roughly 18% in the top ten. This chain uses TRBV5-4 with TRBJ1-2; no reliable D call. The sequence derives from a person aged 65 to 85 with COVID-19, enrolled during active disease. The sequencing input was peripheral blood. CDR3 nucleotides: TGTGCCAGCAGCTTATTACCCGTGCGGGGCTATGGCTACACCTTC. Translated: CASSLLPVRGYGYTF.